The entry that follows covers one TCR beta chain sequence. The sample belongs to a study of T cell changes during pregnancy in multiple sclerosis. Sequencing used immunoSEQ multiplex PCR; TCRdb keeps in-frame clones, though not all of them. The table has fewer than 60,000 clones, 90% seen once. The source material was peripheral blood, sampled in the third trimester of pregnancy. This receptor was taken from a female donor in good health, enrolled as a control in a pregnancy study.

The CDR3 is CASSQIGQGNSPLHF. The DNA of the CDR3 is TGTGCCAGCAGCCAAATCGGACAGGGGAATTCACCCCTCCACTTT. The V call is TRBV14, the J call TRBJ1-6, with 9 bases matching TRBD1. The CDR3 covers 15 residues. J lost 7 bases, V lost 2 bases, and 3 bases had no gene match. Germline V gene lookup returns CDR1 SGHDN and CDR2 FVKESK.